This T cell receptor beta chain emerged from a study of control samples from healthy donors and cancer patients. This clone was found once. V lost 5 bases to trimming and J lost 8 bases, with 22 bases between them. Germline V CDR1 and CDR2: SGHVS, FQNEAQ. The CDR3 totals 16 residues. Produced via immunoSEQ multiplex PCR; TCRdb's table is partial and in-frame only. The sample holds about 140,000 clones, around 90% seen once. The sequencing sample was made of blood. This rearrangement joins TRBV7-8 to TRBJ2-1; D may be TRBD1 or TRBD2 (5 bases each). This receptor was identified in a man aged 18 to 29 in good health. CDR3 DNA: TGTGCCAGCAGCCACATCGGGCTAGGGACGTTAGATGAGCAGTTCTTC. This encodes CASSHIGLGTLDEQFF.